Below, 18 T cell receptor beta chains from the same sample are listed, as sequenced in a study of T cells in Graves' hyperthyroidism and ophthalmopathy. TCR beta CDR3 sequences were amplified from RNA transcripts. Initially, a first-round RT-PCR of the TCR CDR3 employed the HTBI primer set. TCRdb reanalysed the multiplex PCR reads using MiXCR and keeps one entry per CDR3 protein. In the table there are approximately 420,000 distinct CDR3 sequences, 15% of which are singletons. Sequenced material: blood. The receptors shown here come from a woman in her twenties or thirties with Graves' hyperthyroidism.

The chain combines TRBV6-1 with TRBJ2-7; weak D call: TRBD1 (5 bases). Germline CDR1 is MNHNS and CDR2 is SASEGT. This CDR3 spans 15 amino acids. The germline V and J ends were trimmed by 4 bases and 0 bases, with 13 bases remaining between them. In nucleotides, the CDR3 is TGTGCCAGCAGTGCGACAGACCCCAGCTCCTACGAGCAGTACTTC. This gives the protein CASSATDPSSYEQYF.

This clonotype was counted at least ten times. The chain joins TRBV6-1 to TRBJ1-5; TRBD1 matches at 12 bases. The trim removed 7 bases at V and 0 bases at J, leaving 7 bases unmatched. Looked up from germline, CDR1 is MNHNS and CDR2 is SASEGT. The CDR3 totals 17 residues. The CDR3 loop is CASKTGTGGYSNQPQHF. CDR3 sequence (DNA): TGTGCCAGCAAGACCGGGACAGGGGGCTATAGCAATCAGCCCCAGCATTTT.

The chain joins TRBV10-3 to TRBJ1-1; unclear D gene. Germline values: CDR1 ENHRY, CDR2 SYGVKD. The CDR3 is 13 amino acids. The germline V and J ends were trimmed by 9 bases and 2 bases, with 13 bases remaining between them. CDR3 sequence reads: CAIKREGNTEAFF. The DNA for the CDR3 is TGTGCCATAAAAAGAGAGGGAAACACTGAAGCTTTCTTT.

CDR3 residues: CASSLLAVYNEQFF. The CDR3 coding sequence is TGTGCCAGCAGTTTGCTAGCGGTTTACAATGAGCAGTTCTTC. This chain links TRBV12-3 or TRBV12-4 with TRBJ2-1; 7 bases agree with TRBD2. The CDR3 is 14 residues long. With V trimmed by 3 bases and J by 4 bases, 3 bases remained unmatched.

This clonotype was observed many times. The genes are TRBV11-2 and TRBJ2-7; D is uncertain. In germline, CDR1 is SGHAT, CDR2 FQNNGV. Trimming cost V 4 bases and J 7 bases, with 20 bases left between them. CDR3 length: 15 amino acids. CDR3 loop: CASSSPIHPLREQYF. In DNA form, the CDR3 reads TGTGCCAGCAGCTCACCGATTCACCCTTTAAGGGAGCAGTACTTC.

In this sample, this clonotype turned up a few times. V usage is TRBV18 and J usage is TRBJ2-3, with D perhaps TRBD2 (6 bases). The CDR3 extends over 17 amino acids. With 4 bases removed from V and 2 bases from J, the gap between germline ends came to 19 bases. The germline CDR1 and CDR2 sequences are KGHSH and LQKENI. The CDR3 is CASSRPGSSFHTDTQYF. DNA for the CDR3: TGTGCCAGCTCACGGCCCGGGAGCTCCTTTCACACAGATACGCAGTATTTT.

This clonotype was observed at least ten times. The J gene is TRBJ2-7, the V gene TRBV11-2, with 7 bases that match TRBD1. Trimming at V came to 5 bases and at J to 6 bases, leaving 4 bases not matched to a gene. The CDR3 totals 12 residues. Germline CDR1 reads SGHAT; CDR2 reads FQNNGV. The CDR3 bases are TGTGCCAGCAGCCAGACAGGGACCGAGCAGTACTTC. It encodes CASSQTGTEQYF. The full variable domain, with the rest looked up from reference TRBV11-2 and TRBJ2-7, is EAGVAQSPRYKIIEKRQSVAFWCNPISGHATLYWYQQILGQGPKLLIQFQNNGVVDDSQLPKDRFSAERLKGVDSTLKIQPAKLEDSAVYLCASSQTGTEQYFGPGTRLTVT.

The rearrangement uses TRBV5-4 and TRBJ2-6; 7 bases are shared with TRBD1. The CDR3 loop spans 15 amino acids. In germline, CDR1 is SGHNT, CDR2 YYREEE (reference sequence). J gave up 1 base and V 5 bases, and 3 bases lay outside the gene matches. For the CDR3, the DNA is TGTGCCAGCAGTCTACAGGGGTCTGGGGCCAACGTCCTGACTTTC. Its translation: CASSLQGSGANVLTF.

This chain links TRBV20-1 with TRBJ2-1, with 8 bases aligning to TRBD2. V shed 6 bases and J 6 bases; nucleotides not matched to a gene: 10. This CDR3 has 14 residues. Germline V gene data show CDR1 as DFQATT and CDR2 as SNEGSKA (reference sequence). The CDR3 nucleotides read TGCAGTGCCGAGGGCCGGGAGGGAGGCAATGAGCAGTTCTTC. Translating gives CSAEGREGGNEQFF.

Many counts were recorded for this clonotype. The gene calls are TRBV12-3 or TRBV12-4 and TRBJ2-1, with D possibly matching TRBD2 (6 bases). Trimming pared 8 bases from V and 4 bases from J, leaving 12 bases between. The CDR3 covers 13 residues. In DNA form, the CDR3 reads TGTGCCAGCGGCGGGACTCGTTACAATGAGCAGTTCTTC. Amino acids: CASGGTRYNEQFF.

The gene calls are TRBV5-1 and TRBJ1-1; a weak D match, TRBD1 (5 bases). Trimming removed 2 bases at V and 1 base at J, with 12 bases between. There are 15 residues in the CDR3. Germline V gene data show CDR1 as SGHRS and CDR2 as YFSETQ. The CDR3 nucleotides are TGCGCCAGCAGCTTTTTGGTTGGACAGAACACTGAAGCTTTCTTT. Protein product: CASSFLVGQNTEAFF. Supplemented by reference TRBV5-1 and TRBJ1-1, the full variable domain reads KAGVTQTPRYLIKTRGQQVTLSCSPISGHRSVSWYQQTPGQGLQFLFEYFSETQRNKGNFPGRFSGRQFSNSRSEMNVSTLELGDSALYLCASSFLVGQNTEAFFGQGTRLTVV.

This clonotype was detected many times. The chain employs TRBV28 and TRBJ2-7, with 13 bases fitting TRBD2. CDR1 is MDHEN and CDR2 is SYDVKM in the germline V gene. CDR3 length equals 15 residues. V lost 4 bases and J lost 4; bases outside the gene matches: 4. Here the CDR3 DNA reads TGTGCCAGCAGTTCGGGACTAGCGGGACGTTACGAGCAGTACTTC. Its protein is CASSSGLAGRYEQYF.

This chain uses TRBV6-1 with TRBJ1-2, with a weak D call TRBD1 (6 bases). The ends were cut back, 3 bases at V and 4 bases at J, with 9 bases in the middle. The germline V gene encodes CDR1 MNHNS and CDR2 SASEGT. The CDR3 is made up of 13 amino acids. This CDR3 reads CASSDSGAYGYTF. The CDR3 region has the DNA TGTGCCAGCAGTGATTCAGGGGCCTATGGCTACACCTTC.

This clonotype was counted a few times. This sequence joins TRBV4-1 and TRBJ2-2; 10 nucleotides match TRBD1. Per germline, CDR1 MGHRA and CDR2 YSYEKL. The CDR3 contains 15 residues. Trimming removed 4 bases from V and 3 bases from J; junction bases left unmatched: 2. The CDR3 reads CASSRGQGDTGELFF. CDR3 nucleotide sequence: TGCGCCAGCAGCCGAGGACAGGGGGACACCGGGGAGCTGTTTTTT.

This clonotype has a count of ten or more. The rearrangement links TRBV13 to TRBJ1-2; possibly TRBD1 for D (6 bases). Trimming took 5 bases from V and 5 from J, leaving 15 bases between them. This CDR3 is built from 14 residues. CDR1 is PRHDT and CDR2 is FYEKMQ in the germline V gene (reference sequence). The CDR3 coding sequence is TGTGCCAGCAGCGCCGACAGGAATGGGTATGGCTACACCTTC. It translates to CASSADRNGYGYTF.

The chain joins TRBV19 to TRBJ2-5, with a possible D match to TRBD2 (6 bases). This CDR3 spans 15 amino acids. Germline CDR1 LNHDA, CDR2 SQIVND (reference sequence). V gave up 7 bases and J gave up 0 bases, with 15 bases separating them. The CDR3, as DNA: TGTGCCAGTAAAACAGGAGGGGCCAACCAAGAGACCCAGTACTTC. Its protein is CASKTGGANQETQYF.

This chain joins TRBV20-1 and TRBJ2-7, with 14 bases identical to TRBD2. Losses at the gene ends were 1 base for V and 6 bases for J; bases not matched to a gene: 5. Germline V gene lookup returns CDR1 DFQATT and CDR2 SNEGSKA (reference sequence). The CDR3 contains 15 residues. The DNA for the CDR3 is TGCAGTGCTAGAGGACCAGGACTAGCGGGGGGCGAGCAGTACTTC. Its translation: CSARGPGLAGGEQYF.

The chain is built from TRBV20-1 and TRBJ2-3; perhaps TRBD2 as D (6 bases). CDR1 and CDR2 (germline): DFQATT, SNEGSKA (reference sequence). CDR3 length equals 12 residues. Trimming shortened V by 3 bases and J by 5 bases, and 9 bases separated the two germline ends. The DNA for the CDR3 is TGCAGTGCTAGGGGACTGGAAGATACGCAGTATTTT. Amino acids: CSARGLEDTQYF.